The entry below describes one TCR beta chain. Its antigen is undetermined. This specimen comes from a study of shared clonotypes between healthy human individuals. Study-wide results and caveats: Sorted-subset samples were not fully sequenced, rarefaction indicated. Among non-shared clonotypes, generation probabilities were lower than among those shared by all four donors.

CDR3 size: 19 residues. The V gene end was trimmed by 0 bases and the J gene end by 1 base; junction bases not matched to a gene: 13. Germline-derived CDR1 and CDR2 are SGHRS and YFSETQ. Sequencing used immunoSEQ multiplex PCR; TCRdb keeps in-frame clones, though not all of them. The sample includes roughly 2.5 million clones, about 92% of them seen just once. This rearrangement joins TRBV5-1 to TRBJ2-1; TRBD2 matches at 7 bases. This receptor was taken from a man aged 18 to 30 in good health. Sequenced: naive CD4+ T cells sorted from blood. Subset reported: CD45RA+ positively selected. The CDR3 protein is CASSLDGTTNLRSYNEQFF. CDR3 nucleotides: TGCGCCAGCAGCTTGGATGGGACTACCAATTTGCGGTCCTACAATGAGCAGTTCTTC. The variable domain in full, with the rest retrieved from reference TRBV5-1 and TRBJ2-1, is KAGVTQTPRYLIKTRGQQVTLSCSPISGHRSVSWYQQTPGQGLQFLFEYFSETQRNKGNFPGRFSGRQFSNSRSEMNVSTLELGDSALYLCASSLDGTTNLRSYNEQFFGPGTRLTVL.